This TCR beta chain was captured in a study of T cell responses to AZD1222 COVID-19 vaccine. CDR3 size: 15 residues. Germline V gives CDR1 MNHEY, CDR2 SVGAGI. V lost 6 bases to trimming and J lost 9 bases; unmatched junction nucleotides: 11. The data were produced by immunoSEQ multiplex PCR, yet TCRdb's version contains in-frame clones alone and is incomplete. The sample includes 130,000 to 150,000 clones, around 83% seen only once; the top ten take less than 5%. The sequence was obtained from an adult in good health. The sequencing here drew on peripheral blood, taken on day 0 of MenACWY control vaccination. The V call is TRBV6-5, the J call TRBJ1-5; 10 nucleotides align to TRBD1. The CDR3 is CASSRGTGAAGPQHF. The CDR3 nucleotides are TGTGCCAGCAGCCGCGGGACAGGGGCCGCAGGGCCCCAGCATTTT.